This T cell receptor beta chain was identified during a study of cytomegalovirus exposure and HLA in healthy donors. The wider study: Among the roughly 400 donors who were genotyped, approximately 83% fell in the genetic ancestry cluster that is associated with self-reported Caucasian donors.

The germline V gene has CDR1 SGHAT and CDR2 FQNNGV. V lost 2 bases to trimming and J lost 6 bases, with 10 bases between them. The CDR3 totals 13 residues. Details on this clone: As yet, its antigen is unknown.

The PCR had 60 Vbeta and 13 Jbeta primers. Measured with immunoSEQ multiplex PCR; TCRdb has only the in-frame clones, and not every one. The sample contains 55,000 to 70,000 clones, approximately 78% of which appear only once. General study findings and limits: TCR beta V- and J-gene trimming, according to a later analysis, was linked to a missense DCLRE1C variant. The authors considered a cluster of highly shared sequence variants likely to be a sequencing artifact. An analysis was carried out later, and it reportedly showed fewer N-insertions in an Asian-associated ancestry cluster than the roughly 700-donor mean.

The gene calls are TRBV11-2 and TRBJ1-1, with D unresolved. Sequenced: PBMCs. The origin of this receptor is a man between 18 and 35 years old in good health and CMV-seropositive. The CDR3 loop reads CASSLSVRAEAFF. The CDR3 DNA reads TGTGCCAGCAGCTTAAGCGTCCGAGCTGAAGCTTTCTTT.